This T cell receptor (beta chain) came from a study of blood T cell repertoires in COVID-19. Here immunoSEQ multiplex PCR was the method, and the copy in TCRdb shows in-frame clones only, minus some. The data hold under 350,000 clones, with around 90% observed a single time. The CDR3 runs to 13 residues. Germline V lookup: CDR1 SGHRS, CDR2 YFSETQ. Trimming shortened V by 7 bases and J by 5 bases, and 15 bases separated the two germline ends. The TCR originated in a man in his sixties who had recovered from COVID-19. The J gene is TRBJ1-1, the V gene TRBV5-1; possible D gene TRBD1, 6 bases. Sequencing input: PBMCs or T cells enriched from blood (not recorded which). The CDR3 bases are TGCGCCAGCGGCACAGGGTCTATTACTGAAGCTTTCTTT. This translates into CASGTGSITEAFF.